This T cell receptor (beta chain) was captured in a study of T cell responses to AZD1222 COVID-19 vaccine. Study results and limitations: Mapped onto spike, vaccine-associated CD4 TCRs spanned it and were dominant at 160-218 and 743-854. Without day 14 samples, only post-peak T cell repertoires were studied. A mostly white British donor set with more females was recruited, and clonal diversity was possibly underestimated.

Details on this clone: Its antigen remains unknown. One end of the junction does not line up with germline, which may come from a read error.

The method was immunoSEQ multiplex PCR; TCRdb's version includes in-frame clones alone and lacks a portion of them. The data show 130,000 to 150,000 clones, approximately 90% seen once. Germline V lookup: CDR1 LGHNA, CDR2 YNFKEQ. The CDR3 covers 15 residues. The chain uses TRBV4-2 and TRBJ1-6; D may be TRBD1 (6 bases). This TCR was sampled from an adult in good health. The material sequenced was peripheral blood, taken on day 0 of AZD1222 vaccination. CDR3 in amino acids: CASTQNGQTNSPLHF. DNA of the CDR3: TGTGCCAGCACCCAAAACGGACAGACGAATTCACCCCTCCACTTT.